Below are 19 T cell receptor beta chains sequenced from a single sample in a study of T cell responses to AZD1222 COVID-19 vaccine. The protocol was immunoSEQ multiplex PCR, while the TCRdb copy is restricted to in-frame clones and leaves out a portion. Of 95,000 to 110,000 clones in the sample, about 92% were seen once. Sequences were derived from peripheral blood, sampled on day 0 of AZD1222 vaccination. All receptors come from an adult in good health.

The chain links TRBV13 to TRBJ2-5; 10 bases line up with TRBD1. In germline, CDR1 is PRHDT, CDR2 FYEKMQ (reference sequence). CDR3 length: 13 residues. V shed 3 bases and J 5 bases; nucleotides not matched to a gene: 0. The CDR3 DNA reads as TGTGCCAGCAGCTTGGACAGGGGGGAGACCCAGTACTTC. Translated, it gives CASSLDRGETQYF.

DNA of the CDR3: TGTGCCAGCAGCAAGGGGGGCCAGGGGGACACCGGGGAGCTGTTTTTT. It is translated as CASSKGGQGDTGELFF. This chain uses TRBV21-1 with TRBJ2-2; the table gives TRBD1 as D, unverified against the DNA. TRBV21-1 is listed as a pseudogene. CDR3 length equals 16 residues.

J is TRBJ1-2 and V is TRBV3-1 (or the pseudogene TRBV3-2); the D is unclear. Trimming pared 0 bases from V and 6 bases from J, leaving 14 bases between. Per germline, CDR1 LGHDT and CDR2 YNNKEL (reference sequence). The CDR3 loop spans 15 amino acids. CDR3 residues: CASSQDLGSSNGYTF. The CDR3 nucleotides are TGTGCCAGCAGCCAAGATCTTGGGAGCAGCAATGGCTACACCTTC.

The rearrangement uses TRBV6-5 and TRBJ2-5; weak D call: TRBD2 (6 bases). The CDR3 runs 13 residues. The V gene's germline CDR1 is MNHEY and CDR2 SVGAGI. The ends were cut back, 4 bases at V and 2 bases at J, with 8 bases in the middle. The CDR3 DNA reads as TGTGCCAGCAGTTTCCGGGGGCAAGAGACCCAGTACTTC. Translated: CASSFRGQETQYF.

The chain has TRBV4-1 and TRBJ1-4; no clear D. The CDR3 is 13 residues long. Germline V gene sequence: CDR1 MGHRA, CDR2 YSYEKL. Trimming pared 4 bases from V and 5 bases from J, leaving 8 bases between. For the CDR3, the DNA is TGCGCCAGCAGCCGGACGGCAAATGAAAAACTGTTTTTT. Its protein is CASSRTANEKLFF.

The rearrangement uses TRBV16 and TRBJ1-5, with TRBD1 as a possible D gene (6 bases). This CDR3 has 18 residues. Germline values: CDR1 KGHSY, CDR2 FQNENV. V was shortened by 4 bases and J by 2 bases, with 21 bases between the two germline ends. CDR3 DNA: TGTGCCAGCAGCCGCTTCCGGGACACCCATTGGGGCAATCAGCCCCAGCATTTT. Translated, it gives CASSRFRDTHWGNQPQHF.

The chain employs TRBV6-1 and TRBJ2-7, with 15 nucleotides matching TRBD2. CDR1 is MNHNS and CDR2 is SASEGT in the germline V gene. The CDR3 runs to 19 residues. V gave up 0 bases and J gave up 0 bases; unmatched junction bases: 6. The CDR3 DNA is TGTGCCAGCAGTGAAGCGTCCCTGGGACTAGCGGGGGGCTCCTACGAGCAGTACTTC. This sequence encodes CASSEASLGLAGGSYEQYF.

V and J are TRBV11-2 and TRBJ1-6; D possibly corresponds to TRBD1 (6 bases). The CDR3 is 15 amino acids. Deletions cut 5 bases from V and 10 bases from J, with 18 bases between. CDR1 SGHAT and CDR2 FQNNGV come from the germline V gene. CDR3 coding DNA: TGTGCCAGCAGCACCGACAGGCCGATGGTCTCACCCCTCCACTTT. It encodes CASSTDRPMVSPLHF.

As regards this clone: Other DNA sequences in this specimen translate into the identical CDR3. This chain links TRBV15 with TRBJ1-2, with 7 bases that match TRBD1. Germline CDR1 reads LNHNV; CDR2 reads YYDKDF (reference sequence). The CDR3 runs 13 residues. V shed 3 bases and J 2 bases; nucleotides not matched to a gene: 0. The CDR3 is CATSRDRNYGYTF. Here the CDR3 DNA reads TGTGCCACCAGCAGGGACAGGAACTATGGCTACACCTTC.

This clone was recorded once. V is TRBV7-8 and J is TRBJ2-1; D uncertain. The germline CDR1 and CDR2 sequences are SGHVS and FQNEAQ. This CDR3 is built from 13 residues. Trimming removed 5 bases at V and 0 bases at J, with 5 bases between. Here the CDR3 DNA reads TGTGCCAGCAGCCCAAGCTCCTACAATGAGCAGTTCTTC. Encoded protein: CASSPSSYNEQFF.

This clone was recorded at least ten times. Other DNA sequences of this sample code for an identical CDR3. The rearrangement links TRBV6-1 to TRBJ1-2, with TRBD1 matching 7 bases. Looked up from germline, CDR1 is MNHNS and CDR2 is SASEGT. The CDR3 has 14 residues. After removal of 1 base from V and 8 bases from J, the junction contained 7 bases not matched to a gene. CDR3 in amino acids: CASSEGGGTRGYTF. In DNA, the CDR3 is TGTGCCAGCAGTGAAGGAGGGGGCACTCGAGGCTACACCTTC.

V is TRBV4-3 and J is TRBJ2-7; unclear D gene. Looked up from germline, CDR1 is LGHNA and CDR2 is YSLEER. Trimming removed 0 bases from V and 5 bases from J, with 8 bases in between. The CDR3 runs 13 residues. CDR3 sequence: CASSQEFADEQYF. In DNA, the CDR3 is TGCGCCAGCAGCCAAGAATTCGCCGACGAGCAGTACTTC.

The chain is built from TRBV18 and TRBJ2-7, with 7 bases matching TRBD1. Germline V gene sequence: CDR1 KGHSH, CDR2 LQKENI. The CDR3 is 15 amino acids. The V gene end was trimmed by 3 bases and the J gene end by 0 bases; junction bases not matched to a gene: 5. The CDR3 reads CASSPAGQASYEQYF. In DNA, the CDR3 is TGTGCCAGCTCACCTGCCGGACAGGCCTCCTACGAGCAGTACTTC.

The chain uses TRBV5-4 and TRBJ2-4; the D gene is possibly TRBD2 (5 bases). Trimming took 0 bases from V and 0 from J, leaving 10 bases between them. From germline, CDR1 is SGHNT and CDR2 YYREEE (reference sequence). The length of the CDR3 is 16 residues. CDR3 loop: CASSLDPGRAKNIQYF. The CDR3 DNA reads as TGTGCCAGCAGCTTGGATCCGGGGAGAGCCAAAAACATTCAGTACTTC.

The chain recombines TRBV30 with TRBJ2-4, with 10 nucleotides matching TRBD2. CDR3 length equals 16 residues. Germline values: CDR1 GTSNPN, CDR2 SVGIG (reference sequence). Trimming took 5 bases from V and 3 from J; bases not matched to a gene: 10. In nucleotides, the CDR3 is TGTGCCTGGTCTCTAGCGGGGGCCGCGGTCAAAAACATTCAGTACTTC. This sequence encodes CAWSLAGAAVKNIQYF.

The J gene is TRBJ1-2, the V gene TRBV7-9; the match to TRBD1 covers 7 bases. CDR3 size: 14 residues. Germline V CDR1 and CDR2: SEHNR, FQNEAQ (reference sequence). Losses at the gene ends were 5 bases for V and 3 bases for J; bases not matched to a gene: 6. In nucleotides, the CDR3 is TGTGCCAGCAGCGACAGGGAGGTCGACTATGGCTACACCTTC. It encodes CASSDREVDYGYTF.

This chain joins TRBV24-1 and TRBJ1-4; 8 positions match TRBD1. The trim removed 3 bases at V and 7 bases at J, leaving 6 bases unmatched. This CDR3 spans 15 amino acids. Germline V CDR1 and CDR2: KGHDR, SFDVKD. CDR3 in DNA: TGTGCCACCAGTGATCCGTCACAGGGGGTTGAAAAACTGTTTTTT. This sequence encodes CATSDPSQGVEKLFF.

This chain links TRBV5-1 with TRBJ1-2; D is possibly TRBD1 (6 bases). This CDR3 is built from 14 residues. Germline V gene sequence: CDR1 SGHRS, CDR2 YFSETQ. V shed 4 bases and J shed 2 bases, with 12 bases lying between them. For the CDR3, the DNA is TGCGCCAGCAGCACGGGACATAAGAACTATGGCTACACCTTC. Its translation: CASSTGHKNYGYTF.

V is TRBV11-2 and J is TRBJ1-2, with 7 bases that match TRBD1. The J segment lost 6 bases and the V segment lost 1 base, leaving 5 bases of the junction unmatched. The CDR3 runs to 14 residues. The germline V gene has CDR1 SGHAT and CDR2 FQNNGV. The DNA of the CDR3 is TGTGCCAGCAGCTTAGGGCGGCAGGGGGATGGCTACACCTTC. Its translation is CASSLGRQGDGYTF.